This TCR beta chain was identified in a study of T-cell memory formation after mild COVID-19. Across the study: TCR clusters were mostly confined to one donor each.

TCRdb fed the 5' RACE reads into MiXCR, producing one record per CDR3 protein. This table holds approximately 100,000 distinct CDR3 sequences, around a quarter found once. Study observations and caveats: Certain responding clones were present in pre-infection memory, suggesting participation of cross-reactive memory. Clones shrinking between day 15 and 85 showed a balanced CD4/CD8 split, and those that grew later tilted toward CD4+. CD4+ clones that contracted lay mainly in CM and EM; CD8+ ones lay in EMRA.

A note on this clonotype: Its antigen is unknown.

The sequence came from a man younger than 30 who had mild COVID-19 (a few samples of this study predate the infection). Cell type and time point are not known. The material sequenced was PBMCs or a T cell subset sorted from them (not recorded which).

The CDR3 spells CASSRVQGPNTEAFF. The DNA for the CDR3 is TGTGCCAGCAGCCGGGTCCAGGGGCCGAACACTGAAGCTTTCTTT. The chain couples TRBV7-9 to TRBJ1-1; TRBD1 might be the D (6 bases). This CDR3 region has 15 residues. V was clipped by 5 bases and J by 1 base, with 14 bases between them. Germline V gene data show CDR1 as SEHNR and CDR2 as FQNEAQ (reference sequence).